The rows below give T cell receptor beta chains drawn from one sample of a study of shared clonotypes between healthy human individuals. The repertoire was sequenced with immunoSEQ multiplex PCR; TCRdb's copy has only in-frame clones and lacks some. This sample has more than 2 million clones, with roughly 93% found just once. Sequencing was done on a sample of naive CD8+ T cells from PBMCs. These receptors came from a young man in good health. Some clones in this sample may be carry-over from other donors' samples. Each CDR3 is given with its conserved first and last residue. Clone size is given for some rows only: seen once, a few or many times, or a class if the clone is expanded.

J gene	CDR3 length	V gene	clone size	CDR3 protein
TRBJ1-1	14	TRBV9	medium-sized	CASSVGGTTREAFF
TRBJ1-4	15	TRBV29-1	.	CSVVSGDVREEKLFF
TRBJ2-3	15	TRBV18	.	CASSPAQGFTDTQYF
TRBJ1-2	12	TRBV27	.	CASGEILDGYTF
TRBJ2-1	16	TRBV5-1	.	CASSVAGLARNNEQFF
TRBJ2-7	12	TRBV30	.	CAWSGHLWEQYF
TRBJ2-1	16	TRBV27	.	CASSPRGGGGGNEQFF
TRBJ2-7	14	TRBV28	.	CASAIQNRAYEQYF
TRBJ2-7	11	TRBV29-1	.	CSVAGGYEQYF
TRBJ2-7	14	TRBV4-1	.	CASSPGQGTYEQYF
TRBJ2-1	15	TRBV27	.	CASSQLAGSDNEQFF
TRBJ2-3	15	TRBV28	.	CASDRSGSSTDTQYF
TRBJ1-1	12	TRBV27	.	CASSSSGGEAFF
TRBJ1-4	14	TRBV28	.	CASSLHAAREKLFF
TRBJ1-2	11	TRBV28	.	CASWELYGYTF
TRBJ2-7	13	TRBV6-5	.	CASKGQGYYEQYF
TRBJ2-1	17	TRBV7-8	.	CASSLAGVARGGNEQFF
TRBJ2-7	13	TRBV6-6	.	CASTFSGSSEQYF
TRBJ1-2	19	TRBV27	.	CASSLSSRTGSLGDYGYTF
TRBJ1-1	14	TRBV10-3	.	CAISEGRPNTEAFF
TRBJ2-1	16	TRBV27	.	CASSLSSGSSYNEQFF
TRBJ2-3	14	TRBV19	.	CASSNSWGPDTQYF
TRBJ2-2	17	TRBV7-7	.	CASSQYRGGGHTGELFF
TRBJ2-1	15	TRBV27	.	CASSLGLATYLEQFF
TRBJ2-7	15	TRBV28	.	CASSSGLAGVSEQYF
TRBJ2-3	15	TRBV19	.	CASRPRDTDTDTQYF
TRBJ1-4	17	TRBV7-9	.	CASSPRGSGLTNEKLFF
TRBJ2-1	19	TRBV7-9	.	CASSLRGLAGGSSYNEQFF
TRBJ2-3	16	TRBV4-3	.	CASSQVGLHSTDTQYF
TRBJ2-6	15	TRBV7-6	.	CASSLGSSGANVLTF
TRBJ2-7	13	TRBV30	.	CAWSRTAFYEQYF
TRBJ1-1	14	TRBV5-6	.	CASSWWRENTEAFF
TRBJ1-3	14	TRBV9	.	CASSVAGAGNTIYF
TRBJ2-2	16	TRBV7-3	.	CASSNTGKGEHRELFF
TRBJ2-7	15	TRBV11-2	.	CASSLLNTPGDEQYF
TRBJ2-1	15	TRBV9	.	CASSVDTDWVHEQFF
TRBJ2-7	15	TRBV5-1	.	CASSLGQGALYEQYF
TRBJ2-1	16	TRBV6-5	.	CASSYSTGEIYNEQFF
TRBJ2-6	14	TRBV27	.	CASSSFSGANVLTF
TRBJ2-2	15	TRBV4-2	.	CASSPGTPYTGELFF
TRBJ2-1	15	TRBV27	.	CASCRERASYNEQFF
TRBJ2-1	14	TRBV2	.	CASVVNVMGNEQFF
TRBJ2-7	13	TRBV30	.	CAWSAGATHEQYF
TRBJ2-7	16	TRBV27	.	CASSLLRGGEAYEQYF
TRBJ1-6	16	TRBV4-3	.	CASSQDGPGVNSPLHF
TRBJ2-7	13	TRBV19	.	CASSMGGAYEQYF
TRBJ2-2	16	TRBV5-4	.	CASSPPPGENTGELFF
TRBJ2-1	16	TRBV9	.	CASSVDITGPGNEQFF
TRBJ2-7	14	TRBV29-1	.	CSGRTGLGGNEQYF
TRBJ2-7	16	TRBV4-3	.	CASSETLAGEAGEQYF
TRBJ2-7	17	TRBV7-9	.	CASSLTSGRENSYEQYF
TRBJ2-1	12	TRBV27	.	CASSPQRDEQFF
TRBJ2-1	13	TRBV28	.	CASVLAGAAEQFF
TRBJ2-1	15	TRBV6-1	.	CASSVAGVVWDEQFF
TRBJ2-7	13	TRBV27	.	CASRGRSAYEQYF